The clone carrying this T cell receptor (beta chain) appeared many times. The V gene lost 5 bases and the J gene lost 7 bases, with 11 bases spanning the gap. This CDR3 is 12 amino acids long. Germline V gene lookup returns CDR1 SEHNR and CDR2 FQNEAQ (reference sequence). The sample is drawn from a study of early T cells in non-severe SARS-CoV-2 infection. TCRdb reprocessed the 5' RACE reads with MiXCR, giving one entry per CDR3 protein. The sample has tens of thousands of distinct CDR3 sequences; 5.5% are singletons. V is TRBV7-9 and J is TRBJ1-1, with D possibly matching TRBD1 (5 bases). The TCR originated in an adult who was a healthcare worker with PCR-confirmed SARS-CoV-2 infection or an uninfected control (not recorded which). The specimen comprised whole blood, sampled at baseline. In DNA form, the CDR3 reads TGTGCCAGCAGCGGGCAGGGACTTGAAGCTTTCTTT. Translation: CASSGQGLEAFF.